A single sample is the source of the 10 T cell receptor beta chains below, sequenced in a study of circulating CD8 cells and anti-PD-1 response in melanoma. The QIAseq Immune Repertoire TCR panel built the libraries from roughly 15 ng of total RNA. TCRdb independently ran MiXCR on the reads; one entry per CDR3 protein. The sample lists some 500 distinct CDR3 sequences; about 8.6% were seen once. Four subsets defined by PD-1 and/or TIGIT were sorted from live CD3+CD8+TCRalphabeta+ cells. The sequenced sample was CD8+ T cells from PBMCs, obtained at baseline or after one month of anti-PD-1 therapy (not recorded which). The receptor set was obtained from a human donor with melanoma.

This clonotype is large. This chain links TRBV28 with TRBJ2-3, with 8 bases aligning to TRBD2. The CDR3 extends over 15 amino acids. The germline V gene encodes CDR1 MDHEN and CDR2 SYDVKM. Trimming at V came to 2 bases and at J to 6 bases, leaving 7 bases not matched to a gene. The CDR3 reads CASSLDGGALDTQYF. The CDR3 nucleotides read TGTGCCAGCAGTTTAGACGGGGGGGCCTTGGATACGCAGTATTTT. The full variable domain, completed using reference TRBV28 and TRBJ2-3, is DVKVTQSSRYLVKRTGEKVFLECVQDMDHENMFWYRQDPGLGLRLIYFSYDVKMKEKGDIPEGYSVSREKKERFSLILESASTNQTSMYLCASSLDGGALDTQYFGPGTRLTVL.

Concerning this clonotype: Compared with germline, one end of the junction differs, possibly owing to a read error. This chain uses TRBV12-3 or TRBV12-4 with TRBJ2-1, with D uncertain. The CDR3 runs to 11 residues. CDR3 residues: CDSSSYNEQFF. CDR3 coding DNA: TGTGACAGCAGCTCCTATAATGAGCAGTTCTTC.

By share, this clonotype ranks as large. The V call is TRBV12-3 or TRBV12-4, the J call TRBJ1-5; D uncertain. The CDR3 is 14 amino acids. V shed 6 bases and J shed 4 bases, with 13 bases lying between them. In DNA form, the CDR3 reads TGTGCCAGCAGCCGAGACTCCCTTAATCAGCCCCAGCATTTT. It codes for CASSRDSLNQPQHF.

Relative to its sample, this clonotype is medium-sized. This rearrangement joins TRBV16 to TRBJ2-1, with 8 bases identical to TRBD1. CDR1 is KGHSY and CDR2 is FQNENV in the germline V gene. The CDR3 is 16 amino acids. With V trimmed by 4 bases and J by 4 bases, 9 bases remained unmatched. The CDR3 reads CASSLEQGASYNEQFF. For the CDR3, the DNA is TGTGCCAGCAGCCTTGAGCAGGGGGCCTCTTACAATGAGCAGTTCTTC.

In its sample, this clonotype ranks as large. This chain uses TRBV19 with TRBJ1-5; 11 bases are a match to TRBD1. CDR3 length equals 15 residues. CDR1 is LNHDA, CDR2 SQIVND, per germline (reference sequence). V lost 7 bases and J lost 3; bases outside the gene matches: 5. CDR3 in DNA: TGTGCCAGTATCTCGGGACAGGGGGACAATCAGCCCCAGCATTTT. It encodes CASISGQGDNQPQHF.

By sample fraction, this clonotype is large. This chain joins TRBV25-1 and TRBJ1-1; 7 bases are a match to TRBD1. Germline trimming cut 6 bases from V and 7 bases from J; bases unmatched to any gene: 8. This CDR3 comprises 13 residues. The germline CDR1 and CDR2 sequences are MGHDK and SYGVNS. CDR3 region: CASRERGLGEAFF. In DNA, the CDR3 is TGTGCCAGCAGGGAAAGGGGGCTGGGTGAAGCTTTCTTT.

This clonotype counts as medium-sized. The chain carries TRBV30 and TRBJ2-5; D might be TRBD2 (6 bases). The V end was cut by 0 bases, the J end by 5 bases, with 22 bases between. The CDR3 is 17 amino acids. From germline, CDR1 is GTSNPN and CDR2 SVGIG (reference sequence). CDR3 bases: TGTGCCTGGAGTGTAGAGCGGGCAGGGCTTGGGAGGGAGACCCAGTACTTC. Residues: CAWSVERAGLGRETQYF.

This chain joins TRBV2 and TRBJ2-7; D gene uncertain. There are 10 residues in the CDR3. Trimming stripped 6 bases from V and 4 bases from J, with 4 bases between. Germline loops: CDR1 SNHLY, CDR2 FYNNEI. The chain's CDR3 is CASRTYEQYF. The CDR3 coding sequence is TGTGCCAGCAGGACTTACGAGCAGTACTTC.

This clonotype ranks as large. This sequence joins TRBV19 and TRBJ2-1; 7 nucleotides agree with TRBD1. This CDR3 region has 15 residues. The trim removed 1 base at V and 4 bases at J, leaving 4 bases unmatched. The germline V gene has CDR1 LNHDA and CDR2 SQIVND (reference sequence). As DNA, the CDR3 is TGTGCCAGTAGTATAGGGCAGGGGGTGTACAATGAGCAGTTCTTC. Encoded protein: CASSIGQGVYNEQFF.

By share, this clonotype counts as large. CDR3 DNA: TGTGCCACCAGTGATTTGCACGGGGACGAGCAGTTCTTC. Amino acid sequence: CATSDLHGDEQFF. V and J are TRBV24-1 and TRBJ2-1; perhaps D is TRBD1 or TRBD2 (5 bases each). This CDR3 is built from 13 residues. Trimming took 0 bases from V and 10 from J, leaving 9 bases between them. Germline CDR1 KGHDR, CDR2 SFDVKD.